The source of this T cell receptor (beta chain) is a study of T cells in Graves' hyperthyroidism and ophthalmopathy (dated by TCRdb to 2018 to 2020). About the investigation overall: Peripheral blood was collected at initial diagnosis, before any treatment. To identify TCR V-J signatures that set the groups apart, the researchers used a discovery cohort of more than 95 patients, made up of 40 to 45 with Graves' ophthalmopathy and some 56 with stable Graves' hyperthyroidism. Whether ophthalmopathy could be predicted prospectively was tested in an independent validation cohort made up of 18 to 20 hyperthyroidism patients plus 17 patients who later progressed to ophthalmopathy. The 95 to 100 discovery patients were randomly split 7:3 into training and test sets. The study also compared thyroid tissue and blood T-cell repertoires from more than 5 Graves' hyperthyroidism patients. Once sampling was done, hyperthyroidism patients were given methimazole at a starting dose of 30 mg daily, whereas ophthalmopathy patients were given high-dose intravenous methylprednisolone. According to the paper, TCR Vbeta CDR3 sequencing was carried out on about 140 peripheral blood samples, which came from 40 to 45 ophthalmopathy, under 80 hyperthyroidism and roughly 17 progressor patients.

The TCR beta CDR3 regions were amplified from the RNA transcripts. For the first round of RT-PCR on the TCR CDR3, the HTBI primer set was used together with the Qiagen OneStep RT-PCR kit. The libraries were constructed in a second round of multiplex PCR and then size-selected and purified. Sequencing of the libraries was done on an Illumina HiSeq2000 using paired-end 100 bp reads. The authors' pipeline ran thus. SOAPnuke was used to process the raw data, removing reads that contained adapters or uncalled bases, had a mean Phred below 15, or lacked an exact match to the constant primer or identifier. COPE v1.2.5 was used to merge high-quality paired reads, and clonotypes were defined as unique nucleotide sequences. MiTCR v1.1 was used to align the clonotypes against IMGT TRBV, TRBD and TRBJ reference segments. The analysis included only V-J combinations with a frequency above 0.0001, which together covered more than 99% of the repertoires. The TCS score was defined as the ratio of F50 (clonal expansion) to E x V (chaos), calculated using BLOSUM62-based TCRdist between CDR3 peptides within each V-J. Welch's t-statistics and random forest reduced around 550 V-J features to 10 to 15, which were used in a naive Bayes classifier (R e1071). Using fastp trimming at Q25 and MiXCR clonotype assembly, TCRdb reanalyzed the public sequencing data and kept in-frame beta chains. Identical CDR3 proteins give one entry, which carries the most common genes and DNA. The V and J calls shown here were made by TCRdb, not taken from the authors' results. This sample holds approximately 480,000 distinct CDR3 sequences; roughly 20% were observed only once. The ten most abundant clones make up less than 30% of the sample.

This clonotype was seen many times. No antigen is known for it. No much larger clone exists at a distance of one base, and base qualities are not known. Stable Graves' hyperthyroidism was defined as no progression to ophthalmopathy during 18 months of follow-up. Hyperthyroidism patients were newly diagnosed, with disease duration under 2 months, and aged 18 to 65 years. Patients with uncontrolled infections, other autoimmune diseases, pregnancy or lactation were excluded. Diagnoses were based on clinical symptoms, serum thyroxine and TRAb, thyroid ultrasound and orbital computed tomography. Ficoll-Paque density gradient centrifugation was used to isolate PBMCs from around 10 ml of fresh peripheral blood. Total RNA was extracted using Trizol reagent, and RNA quality was assessed on an Agilent 2100 Bioanalyzer. Results and caveats for the whole study, not just this receptor: Sample size was not statistically predetermined, and investigators were not blinded to group allocation. Most expanded thyroid clonotypes (frequency above 0.001) were also detected in blood, a finding suggesting that blood repertoires may reflect thyroid immune responses. Ophthalmopathy was separated from stable hyperthyroidism by a 13 V-J signature model, with over 85% sensitivity and about 81% specificity obtained in cross-validation and 80%/75% obtained in testing. During validation, the model predicted progression to ophthalmopathy a median of roughly six months ahead of onset, with almost 71% sensitivity and under 85% specificity.

The CDR3 sequence holds 13 residues, the cysteine and phenylalanine included. Of the read, only the CDR3 DNA is kept; its 39 bases are in frame from base 1. From the germline V gene, CDR1 is SGHNT and CDR2 is YENEEA. Trimming takes 5 bases from V and 5 bases from J, and the germline ends sit 12 bases apart. Sequenced material: blood. The chain links TRBV11-3 with TRBJ1-1; the D gene is possibly TRBD1, with 5 bases matching. The source is a man younger than 30 with Graves' hyperthyroidism. The CDR3 corresponds to CASSRGTTTEAFF. In nucleotides, the sequence is TGTGCCAGCAGCAGAGGGACGACGACTGAAGCTTTCTTT.